What follows are 4 T cell receptor beta chains derived from one specimen sequenced in a study of post-analysis software for immune sequencing data. The study's findings and limits: Patients had higher frequencies than controls of a few TRBV segments, including TRBV5-6, TRBV5-1 and TRBV20-1.

Tagging with unique molecular identifiers was a feature of the TCR beta cDNA libraries. One entry per CDR3 protein, called by TCRdb with MiXCR from the PCR reads. The table has about 570,000 distinct CDR3 sequences, about a third seen once. Antigen specificity for these receptors is unknown. Source material: blood. The receptors come from a girl under 18 with multiple sclerosis.

The chain couples TRBV29-1 to TRBJ2-1, with 8 bases identical to TRBD2. The end of the DNA is better explained by TRBJ2-7, so the J call may be wrong. This CDR3 contains 14 residues. Germline V gene data show CDR1 as SQVTM and CDR2 as ANQGSEA. CDR3 bases: TGCAGCGTTGCCGGGACTAGGTCGTACAATGAGCAGTACTTC. Its translation is CSVAGTRSYNEQYF.

This chain joins TRBV20-1 and TRBJ2-3, with TRBD2 matching over 16 bases. Per germline, CDR1 DFQATT and CDR2 SNEGSKA (reference sequence). The CDR3 is 19 residues long. V was clipped by 2 bases and J by 6 bases; unmatched bases: 14. The CDR3 coding sequence is TGCAGTGCTAGAAATCCCGGGACTAGCGGGGGGGCCGCGGGGGATACGCAGTATTTT. It translates to CSARNPGTSGGAAGDTQYF.

This clonotype was detected ten times or more. CDR3 nucleotide sequence: TGTGCCAGCAGCCCCCAGGAGGGTACGCAGTATTTT. Encoded protein: CASSPQEGTQYF. This chain joins TRBV7-8 and TRBJ2-3, with D possibly being TRBD2 (6 bases). V was trimmed by 5 bases and J by 8 bases, leaving 11 bases between them. CDR1 and CDR2 (germline): SGHVS, FQNEAQ. CDR3 length: 12 residues.

The rearrangement joins TRBV5-5 to TRBJ1-1, with D tentatively TRBD1 (5 bases). Per germline, CDR1 SGHKS and CDR2 YYEKEE (reference sequence). V was cut by 4 bases and J by 3 bases, with 13 bases left in between. The CDR3 consists of 14 residues. The CDR3 protein is CASSLGVGHTEAFF. The CDR3 DNA reads as TGTGCCAGCAGCCTTGGGGTGGGGCACACTGAAGCTTTCTTT.